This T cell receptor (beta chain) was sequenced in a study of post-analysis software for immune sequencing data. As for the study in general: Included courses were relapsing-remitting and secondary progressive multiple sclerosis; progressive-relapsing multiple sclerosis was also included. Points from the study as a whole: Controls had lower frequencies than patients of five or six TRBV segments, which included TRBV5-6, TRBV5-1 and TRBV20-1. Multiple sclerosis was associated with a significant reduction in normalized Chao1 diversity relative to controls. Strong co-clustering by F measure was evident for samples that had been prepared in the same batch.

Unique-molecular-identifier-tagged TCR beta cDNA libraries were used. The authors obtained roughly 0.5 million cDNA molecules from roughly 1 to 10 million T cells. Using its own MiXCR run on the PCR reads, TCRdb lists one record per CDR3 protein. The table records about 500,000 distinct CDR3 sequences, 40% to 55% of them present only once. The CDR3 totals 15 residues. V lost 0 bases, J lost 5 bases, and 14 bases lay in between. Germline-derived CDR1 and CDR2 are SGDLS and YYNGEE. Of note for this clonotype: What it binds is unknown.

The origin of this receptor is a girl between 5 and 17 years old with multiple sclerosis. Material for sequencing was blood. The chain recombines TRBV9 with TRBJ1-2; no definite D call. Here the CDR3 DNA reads TGTGCCAGCAGCGTAGCCACGACGCGAGGGTATGGCTACACCTTC. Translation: CASSVATTRGYGYTF.